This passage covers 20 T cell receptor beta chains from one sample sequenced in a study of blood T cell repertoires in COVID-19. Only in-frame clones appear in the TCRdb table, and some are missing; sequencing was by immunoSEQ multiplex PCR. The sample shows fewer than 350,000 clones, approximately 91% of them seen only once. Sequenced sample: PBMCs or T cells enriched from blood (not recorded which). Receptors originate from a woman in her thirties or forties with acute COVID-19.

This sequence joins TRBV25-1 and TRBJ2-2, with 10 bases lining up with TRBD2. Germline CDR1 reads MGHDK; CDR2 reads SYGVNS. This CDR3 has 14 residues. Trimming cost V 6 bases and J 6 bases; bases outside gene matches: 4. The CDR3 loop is CASRGGLAPGELFF. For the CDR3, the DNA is TGTGCCAGCAGGGGGGGACTAGCGCCCGGGGAGCTGTTTTTT.

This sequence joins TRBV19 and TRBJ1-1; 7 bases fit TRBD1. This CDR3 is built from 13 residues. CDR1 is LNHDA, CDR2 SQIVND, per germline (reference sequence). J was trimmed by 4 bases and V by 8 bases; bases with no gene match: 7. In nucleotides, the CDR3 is TGTGCCAGTTCAAGACAGGGAGGCACTGAAGCTTTCTTT. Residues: CASSRQGGTEAFF. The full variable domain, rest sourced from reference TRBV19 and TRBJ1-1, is DGGITQSPKYLFRKEGQNVTLSCEQNLNHDAMYWYRQDPGQGLRLIYYSQIVNDFQKGDIAEGYSVSREKKESFPLTVTSAQKNPTAFYLCASSRQGGTEAFFGQGTRLTVV.

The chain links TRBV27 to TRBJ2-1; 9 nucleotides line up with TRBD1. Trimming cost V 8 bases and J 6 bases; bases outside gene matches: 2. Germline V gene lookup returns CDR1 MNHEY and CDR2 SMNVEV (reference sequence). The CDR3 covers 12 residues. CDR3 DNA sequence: TGTGCCAGCTCGGACAGGGGCAATGAGCAGTTCTTC. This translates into CASSDRGNEQFF.

The CDR3 protein is CASSRDRMGNYGYTF. The CDR3 nucleotides read TGTGCCAGCAGCAGAGACAGAATGGGTAACTATGGCTACACCTTC. The chain links TRBV5-4 to TRBJ1-2; a possible D gene is TRBD1 (5 bases). The germline V gene has CDR1 SGHNT and CDR2 YYREEE (reference sequence). Trimming shortened V by 4 bases and J by 1 base, and 14 bases separated the two germline ends. The CDR3 is 15 amino acids.

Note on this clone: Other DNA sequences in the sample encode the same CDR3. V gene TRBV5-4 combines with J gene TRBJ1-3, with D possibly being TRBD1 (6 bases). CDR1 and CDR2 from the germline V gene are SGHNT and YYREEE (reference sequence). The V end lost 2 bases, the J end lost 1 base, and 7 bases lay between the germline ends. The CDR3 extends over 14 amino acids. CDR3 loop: CASSLQGSGNTIYF. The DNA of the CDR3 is TGTGCCAGCAGCTTACAGGGTTCTGGAAACACCATATATTTT. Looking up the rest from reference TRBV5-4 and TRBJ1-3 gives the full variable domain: ETGVTQSPTHLIKTRGQQVTLRCSSQSGHNTVSWYQQALGQGPQFIFQYYREEENGRGNFPPRFSGLQFPNYSSELNVNALELDDSALYLCASSLQGSGNTIYFGEGSWLTVV.

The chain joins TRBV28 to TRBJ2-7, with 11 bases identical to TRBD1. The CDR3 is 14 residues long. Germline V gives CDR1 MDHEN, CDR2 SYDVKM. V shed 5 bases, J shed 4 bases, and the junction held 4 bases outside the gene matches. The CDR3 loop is CASSARDRGYEQYF. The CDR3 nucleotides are TGTGCCAGCAGTGCACGGGACAGGGGGTACGAGCAGTACTTC.

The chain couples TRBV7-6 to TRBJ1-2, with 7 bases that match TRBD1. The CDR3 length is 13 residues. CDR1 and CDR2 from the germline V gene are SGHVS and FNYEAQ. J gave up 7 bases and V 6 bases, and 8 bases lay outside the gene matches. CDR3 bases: TGTGCCAGCAGTCAGACAGGGTTCTCTGGCTACACCTTC. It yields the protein CASSQTGFSGYTF.

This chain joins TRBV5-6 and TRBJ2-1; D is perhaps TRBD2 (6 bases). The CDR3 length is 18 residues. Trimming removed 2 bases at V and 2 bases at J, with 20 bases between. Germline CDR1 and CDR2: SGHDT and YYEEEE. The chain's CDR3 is CASSFPPPISGAYNEQFF. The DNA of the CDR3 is TGTGCCAGCAGCTTTCCTCCTCCGATTAGCGGAGCCTACAATGAGCAGTTCTTC.

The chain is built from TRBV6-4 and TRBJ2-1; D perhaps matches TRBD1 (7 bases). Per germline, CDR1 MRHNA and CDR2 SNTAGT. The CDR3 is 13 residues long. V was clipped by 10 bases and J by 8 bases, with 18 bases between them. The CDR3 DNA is TGTGCCACCTCGCGGGAACAGGGGCATGAGCAGTTCTTC. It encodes CATSREQGHEQFF.

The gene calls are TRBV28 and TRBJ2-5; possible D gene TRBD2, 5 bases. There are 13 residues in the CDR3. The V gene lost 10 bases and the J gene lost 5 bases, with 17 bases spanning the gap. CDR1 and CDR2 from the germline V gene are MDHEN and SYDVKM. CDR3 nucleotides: TGTGCCACACTTGCCTCCACGGGGGAGACCCAGTACTTC. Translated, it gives CATLASTGETQYF.

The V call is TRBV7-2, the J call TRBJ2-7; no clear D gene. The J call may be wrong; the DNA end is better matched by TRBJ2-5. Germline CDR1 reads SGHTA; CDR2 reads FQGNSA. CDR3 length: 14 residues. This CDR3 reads CASSLSLVGETQYF. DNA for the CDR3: TGTGCCAGCAGCTTGTCCCTGGTTGGAGAGACCCAGTACTTC.

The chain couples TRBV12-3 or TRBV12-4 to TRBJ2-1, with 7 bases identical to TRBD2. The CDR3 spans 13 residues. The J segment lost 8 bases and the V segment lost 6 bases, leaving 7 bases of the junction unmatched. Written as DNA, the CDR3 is TGTGCCAGCAGCAGCGGGGAGGTGCATGAGCAGTTCTTC. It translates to CASSSGEVHEQFF.

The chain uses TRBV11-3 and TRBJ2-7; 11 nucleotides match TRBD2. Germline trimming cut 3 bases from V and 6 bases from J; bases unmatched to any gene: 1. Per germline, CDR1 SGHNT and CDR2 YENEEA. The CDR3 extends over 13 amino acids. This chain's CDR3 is CASSFGLAGEQYF. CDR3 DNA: TGTGCCAGCAGCTTCGGACTAGCGGGCGAGCAGTACTTC.

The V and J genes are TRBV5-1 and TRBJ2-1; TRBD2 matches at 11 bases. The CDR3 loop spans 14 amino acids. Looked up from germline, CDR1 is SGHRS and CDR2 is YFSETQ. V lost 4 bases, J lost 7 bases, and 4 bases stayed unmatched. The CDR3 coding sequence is TGCGCCAGCAGCGTAGCGGGGGGGCCGAATGAGCAGTTCTTC. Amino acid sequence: CASSVAGGPNEQFF.

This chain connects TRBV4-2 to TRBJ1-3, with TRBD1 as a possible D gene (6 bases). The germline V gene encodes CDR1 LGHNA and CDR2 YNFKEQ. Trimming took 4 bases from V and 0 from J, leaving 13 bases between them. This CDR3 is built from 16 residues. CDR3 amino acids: CASSLWTASSGNTIYF. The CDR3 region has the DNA TGTGCCAGCAGCCTTTGGACAGCGAGCTCTGGAAACACCATATATTTT.

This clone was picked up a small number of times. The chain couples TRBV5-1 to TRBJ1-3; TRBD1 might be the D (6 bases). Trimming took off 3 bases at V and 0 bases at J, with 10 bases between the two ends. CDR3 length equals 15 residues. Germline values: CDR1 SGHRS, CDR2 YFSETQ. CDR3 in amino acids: CASSSQGSSGNTIYF. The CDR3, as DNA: TGCGCCAGCAGCTCACAGGGAAGCTCTGGAAACACCATATATTTT.

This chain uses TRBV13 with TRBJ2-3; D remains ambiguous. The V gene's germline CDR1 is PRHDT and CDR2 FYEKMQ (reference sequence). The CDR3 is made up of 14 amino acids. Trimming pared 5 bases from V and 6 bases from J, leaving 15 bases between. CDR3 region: CASSPGGPKDTQYF. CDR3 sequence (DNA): TGTGCCAGCAGCCCAGGTGGTCCTAAGGATACGCAGTATTTT.

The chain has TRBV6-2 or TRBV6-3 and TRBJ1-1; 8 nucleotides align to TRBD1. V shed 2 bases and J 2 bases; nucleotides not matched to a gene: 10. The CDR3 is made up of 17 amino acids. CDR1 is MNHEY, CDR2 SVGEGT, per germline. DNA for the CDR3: TGTGCCAGCAGTTACGTTGGGGACAGGACAGGAAACACTGAAGCTTTCTTT. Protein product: CASSYVGDRTGNTEAFF.

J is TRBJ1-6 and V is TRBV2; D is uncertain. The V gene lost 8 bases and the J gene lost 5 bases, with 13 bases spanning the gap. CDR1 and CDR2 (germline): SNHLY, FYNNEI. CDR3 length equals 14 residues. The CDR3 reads CASGRDRDNSPLHF. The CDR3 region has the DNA TGTGCCAGCGGGCGGGATCGGGATAATTCACCCCTCCACTTT.

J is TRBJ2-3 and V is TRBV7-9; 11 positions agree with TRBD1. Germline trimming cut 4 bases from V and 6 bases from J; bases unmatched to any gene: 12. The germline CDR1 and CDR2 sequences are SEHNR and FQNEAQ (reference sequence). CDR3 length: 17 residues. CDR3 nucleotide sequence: TGTGCCAGCAGCTGGAAGAGGCCGGACAGGGGGCTTGATACGCAGTATTTT. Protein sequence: CASSWKRPDRGLDTQYF.